The rows below give T cell receptor beta chains drawn from one sample of a study of blood T cell repertoires in COVID-19. Sequencing used immunoSEQ multiplex PCR; TCRdb keeps in-frame clones, though not all of them. The table shows about 140,000 clones, with 84% occurring only once. The specimen was PBMCs or T cells enriched from blood (not recorded which). These receptors all stem from a middle-aged man in a cohort exposed to, infected with or recovered from COVID-19 (not recorded which). The CDR3 runs from the conserved cysteine through the conserved F or W. D genes are given only for firm matches. A row's size may be missing; if present it is once, few, many or a size class.

D gene	V gene	clone size	J gene	CDR3 DNA	CDR3 protein
TRBD2	TRBV10-1	-	TRBJ2-3	TGCGCCAGCAGGGGGGCTAGCGGGAGTGTAGATACGCAGTATTTT	CASRGASGSVDTQYF
TRBD2	TRBV4-3	-	TRBJ2-7	TGCGCCAGCAGCCAGACCCGGGGACTAGCCTCCTACGAGCAGTACTTC	CASSQTRGLASYEQYF
-	TRBV25-1	-	TRBJ2-1	TGTGCCAGCAGTGAATATAACAAGGAGGGAAATGGGCAGTTCTTC	CASSEYNKEGNGQFF
TRBD2	TRBV5-1	-	TRBJ2-7	TGCGCCAGCAGCACCGGAAGACTAGCGGGATACTCCTACGAGCAGTACTTC	CASSTGRLAGYSYEQYF
TRBD2	TRBV30	-	TRBJ2-3	TGTGCCTGGAGTGGGCCTAGCGGTCTGGCAGATACGCAGTATTTT	CAWSGPSGLADTQYF
TRBD1	TRBV7-9	-	TRBJ1-3	TGTGCCAGCAGCCCCCCACAGGGGGGCTCTGGAAACACCATATATTTT	CASSPPQGGSGNTIYF
TRBD1	TRBV11-3	-	TRBJ2-7	TGTGCCAGCAGCTTAGGACAGGGGATGATGGAGTACTTC	CASSLGQGMMEYF
TRBD1	TRBV19	-	TRBJ2-6	TGTGCCAGTAGGGACAGGGTTGGGGTTGGGGCCAACGTCCTGACTTTC	CASRDRVGVGANVLTF
-	TRBV30	-	TRBJ2-7	TGTGCCTGGAGTCGGCTCGAAAGGAGGGAGCAGTACTTC	CAWSRLERREQYF
-	TRBV24-1	-	TRBJ2-5	TGTGCCACCAGTGTCGGGGAGACCCAGTACTTC	CATSVGETQYF
-	TRBV15	-	TRBJ1-5	TGTGCCACCAGCAGAGTCTGGGGAGGGCAGCCCCAGCATTTT	CATSRVWGGQPQHF
-	TRBV4-3	once	TRBJ2-3	TGCGCCAGCAGCCAAGGGACACGCACAGATACGCAGTATTTT	CASSQGTRTDTQYF
TRBD1	TRBV10-3	-	TRBJ1-2	TGTGCCATCAGTGAGTGGGGACAGGGTAGCGGCTACACCTTC	CAISEWGQGSGYTF
TRBD1	TRBV7-2	few	TRBJ1-4	TGTGCCAGCAGCCCCCAGACAGGGGGAGTTGAAAAACTGTTTTTT	CASSPQTGGVEKLFF
-	TRBV7-9	-	TRBJ1-3	TGTGCCAGCAGCCCCCAGGGAAACACCATATATTTT	CASSPQGNTIYF
-	TRBV2	-	TRBJ1-4	TGTGCCAGCGCAGCCGGACAGAGAAGTTCGGGTCGGGAAAAACTGTTTTTT	CASAAGQRSSGREKLFF
-	TRBV28	-	TRBJ1-2	TGTGCCAGCGGCAGGGGCTATGGCTACACCTTC	CASGRGYGYTF
TRBD1	TRBV4-3	-	TRBJ1-1	TGCGCCAGCAGCCAAGAGACAGGGGGCGCTAGCCTGAACACTGAAGCTTTCTTT	CASSQETGGASLNTEAFF
-	TRBV5-1	once	TRBJ2-1	TGCGCCAGCAGCCTTAGCGGATTCTACAATGAGCAGTTCTTC	CASSLSGFYNEQFF
TRBD2	TRBV5-6	-	TRBJ2-7	TGTGCCAGCAGCTTGAGCCGACTAGCTCCGACCTCCTACGAGCAGTACTTC	CASSLSRLAPTSYEQYF
-	TRBV23-1	-	TRBJ1-1	TGCGCCAGCAGTCTCCTCCAGGAAGCTTTCTTT	CASSLLQEAFF
-	TRBV2	-	TRBJ2-3	TGTGCCAGCAGTGAACTGACTACCGATAGCACAGATACGCAGTATTTT	CASSELTTDSTDTQYF
-	TRBV27	few	TRBJ1-5	TGTGCCAGCAGTTTGTGGGGGGGCGCGAGCAATCAGCCCCAGCATTTT	CASSLWGGASNQPQHF
-	TRBV5-6	-	TRBJ2-2	TGTGCCAGCAGCTTGGGGGGGCGAACAAACACCGGGGAGCTGTTTTTT	CASSLGGRTNTGELFF
TRBD1	TRBV4-1	few	TRBJ2-7	TGCGCCAGCAGCCAAGAGGCAGGGGGCTCCTACGAGCAGTACTTC	CASSQEAGGSYEQYF
-	TRBV3-1/TRBV3-2	-	TRBJ2-1	TGTGCCAGCAGCTCCTCGAGGGCCCTGGGGAATGAGCAGTTCTTC	CASSSSRALGNEQFF
TRBD1	TRBV9	-	TRBJ1-3	TGTGCCAGCAGCGAGACAGGGGGTAACACTGGAAACACCATATATTTT	CASSETGGNTGNTIYF
-	TRBV29-1	-	TRBJ1-2	TGCAGCGTGTTTGGGGGCCTCTATGGCTACACCTTC	CSVFGGLYGYTF
TRBD2	TRBV9	-	TRBJ2-3	TGTGCCAGCAGCGTTAGCGGGGGGGCACGAGATACGCAGTATTTT	CASSVSGGARDTQYF
TRBD1	TRBV24-1	-	TRBJ1-4	TGTGCCACCAGTGACCCGAACGCAGGGGGTGAAAAACTGTTTTTT	CATSDPNAGGEKLFF
TRBD1	TRBV9	-	TRBJ2-3	TGTGCCAGCACCACCGGGGGGACAGGGAGCACAGATACGCAGTATTTT	CASTTGGTGSTDTQYF
-	TRBV7-2	-	TRBJ2-7	TGTGCCAGCAGCTTAGTTCGCACCCCCCTAATCTCCTACGAGCAGTACTTC	CASSLVRTPLISYEQYF
-	TRBV19	-	TRBJ1-4	TGTGCCAGTAGTATGGGAGGGCGTGAGGAAAAACTGTTTTTT	CASSMGGREEKLFF
-	TRBV20-1	-	TRBJ1-2	TGCAGTGCTAGTGCCAGGGCGGCTGGCTACACCTTC	CSASARAAGYTF
-	TRBV20-1	-	TRBJ1-6	TGCAGTGCTAGTGGGACTAGGAGCTTCAATTCACCCCTCCACTTT	CSASGTRSFNSPLHF
TRBD1	TRBV30	-	TRBJ1-1	TGTGCCTGGAGCGGACAGGGGGCAGTGAACACTGAAGCTTTCTTT	CAWSGQGAVNTEAFF
-	TRBV7-9	-	TRBJ2-7	TGTGCCAGCAGCCGCATCGCCTACTACGAGCAGTACTTC	CASSRIAYYEQYF
TRBD2	TRBV9	-	TRBJ2-1	TGTGCCAGCAGCGTAGTCTCGCCGACTAGCGGGATGTACAATGAGCAGTTCTTC	CASSVVSPTSGMYNEQFF
TRBD1	TRBV2	-	TRBJ2-3	TGTGCCAGCAGGGGACTACAGGGGGCAAGCACAGATACGCAGTATTTT	CASRGLQGASTDTQYF
TRBD1	TRBV7-9	-	TRBJ2-5	TGTGCCAGCAGCTCCACCGGGACAGCACAAGAGACCCAGTACTTC	CASSSTGTAQETQYF
-	TRBV9	once	TRBJ2-1	TGTGCCAGCAGCGTAGCCGGGATCTACAATGAGCAGTTCTTC	CASSVAGIYNEQFF
TRBD1	TRBV10-3	-	TRBJ2-1	TGTGCCATCAGTGAGTCTACGACAGGGCGCAATGAGCAGTTCTTC	CAISESTTGRNEQFF
-	TRBV2	few	TRBJ2-1	TGTGCCAGCAGGGACAGCTCCTACAATGAGCAGTTCTTC	CASRDSSYNEQFF
TRBD1	TRBV7-6	-	TRBJ1-2	TGTGCCAGCAGCCCCCGACAGGGCCTTAACTATGGCTACACCTTC	CASSPRQGLNYGYTF
-	TRBV24-1	-	TRBJ2-7	TGTGCCACCAGTGATAGGGGTAGGGTGCAGTACTTC	CATSDRGRVQYF
-	TRBV3-1/TRBV3-2	once	TRBJ2-1	TGTGCCAGCAGCCAAGGGCGGAGCGGAAACAATGAGCAGTTCTTC	CASSQGRSGNNEQFF
-	TRBV9	-	TRBJ2-5	TGTGCCAGCAGCGTTAGGGGCGGTGAGACCCAGTACTTC	CASSVRGGETQYF
TRBD2	TRBV5-4	once	TRBJ2-7	TGTGCCAGCAGCTCGTTTTACGTTAGCGGGAGGGCCAACGAGCAGTACTTC	CASSSFYVSGRANEQYF